The following is a T cell receptor beta chain sequence with its context. Trimming stripped 8 bases from V and 1 base from J, with 14 bases between. Germline CDR1 is SNHLY and CDR2 is FYNNEI. The CDR3 runs 14 residues. This sample stems from a study of OX40 agonist ivuxolimab in advanced cancers. Across the study: Aged about 20 to 80 with a mean of approximately 57 years, they were about 78% male.

Clones were sequenced by immunoSEQ multiplex PCR, and TCRdb holds only the in-frame ones, with some missing. The repertoire holds approximately 52,000 clones, about 85% seen once, with roughly 9.9% in the top ten. The chain carries TRBV2 and TRBJ2-5; D is perhaps TRBD1 or TRBD2 (5 bases each). This receptor was obtained from an adult with an advanced solid tumor such as melanoma, head and neck, liver or kidney cancer. The input for sequencing was CD4+ or CD8+ T cells sorted from blood, taken in a trial of the OX40 agonist ivuxolimab. The CDR3 here is CASGGTGAQETQYF. The CDR3 DNA sequence: TGTGCCAGCGGGGGAACCGGAGCCCAAGAGACCCAGTACTTC. Full variable domain (rest looked up from reference TRBV2 and TRBJ2-5): EPEVTQTPSHQVTQMGQEVILRCVPISNHLYFYWYRQILGQKVEFLVSFYNNEISEKSEIFDDQFSVERPDGSNFTLKIRSTKLEDSAMYFCASGGTGAQETQYFGPGTRLLVL.